Below, 23 T cell receptor beta chains from the same sample are listed, as sequenced in a study of T cells in localized non-small cell lung cancer. The table came from immunoSEQ multiplex PCR; TCRdb's copy has only in-frame clones and leaves some out. The sample consists of some 10,000 clones, just under 50% of them appearing once. The specimen was lymph node tissue, collected before any cancer treatment. Source of these receptors: a woman aged 35 to 75 with stage II squamous cell lung carcinoma.

In this sample, this clone turned up a few times. The gene calls are TRBV11-3 and TRBJ2-2; TRBD1 is a possible D gene (5 bases). The CDR3 sequence is 14 residues long. In germline, CDR1 is SGHNT, CDR2 YENEEA. The ends were cut back, 1 base at V and 9 bases at J, with 12 bases in the middle. CDR3 DNA sequence: TGTGCCAGCAGCTTAGGGGGCACTAAACGGGAGCTGTTTTTT. Residues: CASSLGGTKRELFF.

The chain couples TRBV5-1 to TRBJ2-6, with 8 bases fitting TRBD1. J was trimmed by 2 bases and V by 4 bases; bases with no gene match: 5. CDR3 length: 16 residues. Germline CDR1 is SGHRS and CDR2 is YFSETQ. This chain's CDR3 is CASSPWTGPGANVLTF. The CDR3 DNA sequence: TGCGCCAGCAGCCCGTGGACAGGGCCTGGGGCCAACGTCCTGACTTTC.

The CDR3 here is CASSPEPGSTLEQYF. CDR3 nucleotides: TGTGCCAGCTCACCCGAGCCAGGATCCACCCTAGAGCAGTACTTC. The chain couples TRBV18 to TRBJ2-7; D gene ambiguous. CDR3 length: 15 amino acids. The V gene lost 3 bases and the J gene lost 7 bases, with 19 bases spanning the gap. CDR1 is KGHSH, CDR2 LQKENI, per germline.

The chain has TRBV6-8 and TRBJ2-2, with D perhaps matching TRBD1 (6 bases). CDR3 length: 13 residues. Per germline, CDR1 MNHGY and CDR2 SAAAGT. V was pared by 8 bases and J by 0 bases, with 7 bases between. CDR3: CASGTTNTGELFF. In DNA, the CDR3 is TGTGCCAGCGGGACAACGAACACCGGGGAGCTGTTTTTT.

CDR3 bases: TGTGCCAGTAGTGGCAGGGCAGTTCTTAACTATGGCTACACCTTC. As protein: CASSGRAVLNYGYTF. V is TRBV19 and J is TRBJ1-2, with D perhaps matching TRBD1 (5 bases). Trimming stripped 5 bases from V and 1 base from J, with 14 bases between. This CDR3 is built from 15 residues. The germline gives CDR1 LNHDA, CDR2 SQIVND (reference sequence).

The rearrangement joins TRBV9 to TRBJ1-2; 8 bases fit TRBD1. The germline gives CDR1 SGDLS, CDR2 YYNGEE. V shed 7 bases and J 4 bases; nucleotides not matched to a gene: 12. This CDR3 is 15 amino acids long. The CDR3 is CASSAGGPTSYGYTF. As DNA, the CDR3 is TGTGCCAGCTCGGCAGGGGGCCCGACCTCCTATGGCTACACCTTC.

The CDR3 DNA reads TGTGCCAGCAGCATCAGGGGGGGAGACACTGAAGCTTTCTTT. The encoded protein is CASSIRGGDTEAFF. The rearrangement links TRBV2 to TRBJ1-1, with 7 bases fitting TRBD1. Looked up from germline, CDR1 is SNHLY and CDR2 is FYNNEI. The ends lost 6 bases at V and 3 bases at J; junction bases unmatched: 7. The CDR3 spans 14 residues.

The chain has TRBV9 and TRBJ1-2; 9 bases fit TRBD1. Trimming took 4 bases from V and 8 from J; bases not matched to a gene: 9. Germline CDR1 is SGDLS and CDR2 is YYNGEE. The CDR3 has 14 amino acids. The CDR3 DNA sequence: TGTGCCAGCAGCTTCAAGACAGGGGGTGAGGGCTACACCTTC. It codes for CASSFKTGGEGYTF. The full variable domain, completed using reference TRBV9 and TRBJ1-2, is DSGVTQTPKHLITATGQRVTLRCSPRSGDLSVYWYQQSLDQGLQFLIQYYNGEERAKGNILERFSAQQFPDLHSELNLSSLELGDSALYFCASSFKTGGEGYTFGSGTRLTVV.

J is TRBJ2-4 and V is TRBV14; D is perhaps TRBD1 or TRBD2 (7 bases each). This CDR3 is 14 amino acids long. Trimming left V 4 bases short and J 6 bases short, with 13 bases between. CDR1 SGHDN and CDR2 FVKESK come from the germline V gene. The CDR3 nucleotides are TGTGCCAGCAGCCCGACAGGGAGGGGAAACATTCAGTACTTC. Amino acids: CASSPTGRGNIQYF. The whole variable domain, filled in from reference TRBV14 and TRBJ2-4, reads EAGVTQFPSHSVIEKGQTVTLRCDPISGHDNLYWYRRVMGKEIKFLLHFVKESKQDESGMPNNRFLAERTGGTYSTLKVQPAELEDSGVYFCASSPTGRGNIQYFGAGTRLSVL.

This clone was picked up a small number of times. The chain couples TRBV4-1 to TRBJ2-3, with 13 nucleotides matching TRBD2. V shed 2 bases, J shed 4 bases, and the junction held 6 bases outside the gene matches. This CDR3 contains 17 residues. Germline-derived CDR1 and CDR2 are MGHRA and YSYEKL. In nucleotides, the CDR3 is TGCGCCAGCAGCCAAAGGACTAGCGGGGGTGGCGCAGATACGCAGTATTTT. Translating it yields CASSQRTSGGGADTQYF.

This chain connects TRBV12-5 to TRBJ1-2, with D possibly TRBD1 on 6 matching bases. The CDR3 spans 13 residues. V was cut by 2 bases and J by 4 bases, with 8 bases left in between. The germline gives CDR1 LGHNT, CDR2 FRNRAP. CDR3 nucleotide sequence: TGTGCTAGTGGTTTGAGCAGGGGCTATGGCTACACCTTC. It is translated as CASGLSRGYGYTF.

The rearrangement links TRBV19 to TRBJ1-5, with TRBD1 as a possible D gene (5 bases). Trimming took 5 bases from V and 0 from J, leaving 11 bases between them. The CDR3 runs to 15 residues. Germline V gives CDR1 LNHDA, CDR2 SQIVND (reference sequence). This CDR3 is CASSQGRSSNQPQHF. CDR3 nucleotides: TGTGCCAGTAGTCAGGGACGGAGTAGCAATCAGCCCCAGCATTTT.

This clone has just a few counts. V and J are TRBV6-8 and TRBJ2-7; possibly TRBD2 for D (6 bases). The CDR3 covers 15 residues. Trimming stripped 5 bases from V and 3 bases from J, with 17 bases between. CDR1 is MNHGY, CDR2 SAAAGT, per germline. The CDR3 is CASSDETGVNYEQYF. DNA for the CDR3: TGTGCCAGCAGTGATGAGACGGGAGTGAACTACGAGCAGTACTTC.

This clone has just a few counts. The chain has TRBV19 and TRBJ2-7, with 8 bases identical to TRBD2. Trimming cost V 11 bases and J 2 bases; bases outside gene matches: 14. Germline V gene sequence: CDR1 LNHDA, CDR2 SQIVND (reference sequence). CDR3 length equals 15 residues. CDR3 in DNA: TGTGCCGGCTCCGGGACTAGGGAAGTTACCTACGAGCAGTACTTC. Translation: CAGSGTREVTYEQYF.

The CDR3, as DNA: TGTGCCAGCAGCGACCTCGGACAGCCAACGTATGGCTACACCTTC. This gives the protein CASSDLGQPTYGYTF. V gene TRBV9 combines with J gene TRBJ1-2; D possibly corresponds to TRBD1 (6 bases). The germline V and J ends were trimmed by 3 bases and 5 bases, with 17 bases remaining between them. Per the germline V gene, CDR1 is SGDLS and CDR2 is YYNGEE. This CDR3 has 15 residues.

This clone came up a few times. The chain combines TRBV11-3 with TRBJ2-1; perhaps TRBD2 as D (5 bases). Germline values: CDR1 SGHNT, CDR2 YENEEA. The CDR3 is 15 amino acids. V gave up 5 bases and J gave up 2 bases, with 13 bases separating them. CDR3 bases: TGTGCCAGCAGCCGGGAAGGGTCCGCCTACAATGAGCAGTTCTTC. Encoded protein: CASSREGSAYNEQFF.

V and J are TRBV11-3 and TRBJ2-5; 11 bases map to TRBD2. V gave up 3 bases and J gave up 1 base; unmatched junction bases: 4. This CDR3 contains 16 residues. The germline CDR1 and CDR2 sequences are SGHNT and YENEEA. CDR3 DNA sequence: TGTGCCAGCAGCTTGGGGACTAGCGGCCTCCAAGAGACCCAGTACTTC. It codes for CASSLGTSGLQETQYF.

This clone was counted a few times. The genes are TRBV6-8 and TRBJ1-2; D is perhaps TRBD1 (5 bases). Germline V lookup: CDR1 MNHGY, CDR2 SAAAGT. This CDR3 is 14 amino acids long. V was cut by 6 bases and J by 1 base, with 12 bases left in between. The chain's CDR3 is CASRLPGRNYGYTF. In DNA, the CDR3 is TGTGCCAGCAGACTCCCGGGACGTAACTATGGCTACACCTTC.

In the case of this clone: At one end the junction does not follow the germline gene, possibly because of a read error. CDR3 protein: CASSIGGNTEAFF. CDR3 nucleotide sequence: TGTGCCAGTAGTATAGGGGGGAACACTGAAGCTTTTTTT. V and J are TRBV19 and TRBJ1-1; tentatively, D is TRBD1 (5 bases). The germline V gene has CDR1 LNHDA and CDR2 SQIVND (reference sequence). The CDR3 is 13 residues long.

The chain links TRBV25-1 to TRBJ1-1; a weak D match, TRBD1 (5 bases). Trimming pared 4 bases from V and 2 bases from J, leaving 11 bases between. This CDR3 contains 14 residues. Germline assignment: CDR1 MGHDK and CDR2 SYGVNS. The CDR3 reads CASSAWGGNTEAFF. Here the CDR3 DNA reads TGTGCCAGCAGTGCATGGGGGGGTAACACTGAAGCTTTCTTT.

The chain is built from TRBV25-1 and TRBJ1-2; D gene ambiguous. There are 15 residues in the CDR3. Germline CDR1 is MGHDK and CDR2 is SYGVNS. Trimming removed 1 base from V and 7 bases from J, with 16 bases in between. The chain's CDR3 is CASSEWGGLGGGYTF. CDR3 coding DNA: TGTGCCAGCAGTGAATGGGGAGGGCTGGGTGGTGGCTACACCTTC.

CDR3 bases: TGTGCCAGCAGCCCCCTGGATGAGCAGTTCTTC. Residues: CASSPLDEQFF. The chain has TRBV6-4 and TRBJ2-1; D is undetermined. The CDR3 has 11 amino acids. The germline V and J ends were trimmed by 6 bases and 8 bases, with 8 bases remaining between them. Germline CDR1 is MRHNA and CDR2 is SNTAGT.

This clone was found a few times. The chain uses TRBV6-8 and TRBJ2-7; D not certain. V lost 5 bases to trimming and J lost 6 bases, with 17 bases between them. CDR3 length: 14 residues. Looked up from germline, CDR1 is MNHGY and CDR2 is SAAAGT. The CDR3 DNA reads as TGTGCCAGCAGTACCCGTGCTGCAGAAACCGAGCAGTACTTC. The encoded protein is CASSTRAAETEQYF.